The rows below give T cell receptor beta chains drawn from one sample of a study of tissue T cells after allogeneic stem cell transplantation. TCRdb's table, derived via immunoSEQ multiplex PCR, lists solely in-frame clones and lacks some. The repertoire consists of some 6,100 clones, with around 62% occurring once and the leading ten covering roughly an eighth. The material sequenced was duodenum tissue, taken at autopsy. These receptor sequences come from a woman aged 18-49 years with breast cancer. Both conserved end residues are part of each CDR3. Each record gives: V gene, clone size, D gene, J gene, CDR3 protein, CDR3 DNA. D genes are given only for firm matches. Some rows have no size entry. The others give once, few or many, or a class for an expanded clone.

TRBV2	.	TRBD2	TRBJ2-7	CASSYGLVPYF	TGTGCCAGCAGTTACGGACTAGTCCCGTACTTC
TRBV7-3	.	.	TRBJ2-1	CASSSLPPLGTHNEQFF	TGTGCCAGCAGCTCCCTCCCCCCCCTAGGGACCCACAATGAGCAGTTCTTC
TRBV5-1	.	.	TRBJ2-3	CASSLGGTQYF	TGCGCCAGCAGCTTGGGGGGTACGCAGTATTTT
TRBV19	.	.	TRBJ2-6	CASSRELGESGANVLTF	TGTGCCAGTAGCCGGGAGTTAGGGGAGTCCGGGGCCAACGTCCTGACTTTC
TRBV6-5	few	TRBD1	TRBJ1-6	CASSYNQGGDSPLHF	TGTGCCAGCAGTTACAATCAGGGGGGAGATTCACCCCTCCACTTT
TRBV7-6	.	TRBD1	TRBJ1-2	CASSLDVGTGGNYGYTF	TGTGCCAGCAGCTTAGACGTAGGGACAGGGGGGAACTATGGCTACACCTTC
TRBV6-1	.	.	TRBJ1-3	CASSEDYRESSGNTIYF	TGTGCCAGCAGTGAAGATTATCGGGAGAGCTCTGGAAACACCATATATTTT
TRBV5-5	.	.	TRBJ2-1	CASSLEVNRVHEQFF	TGTGCCAGCAGCTTGGAGGTTAACAGGGTGCATGAGCAGTTCTTC
TRBV5-1	few	TRBD2	TRBJ2-7	CASRPGLAASYEQYF	TGCGCCAGCAGACCTGGACTAGCGGCTTCCTACGAGCAGTACTTC
TRBV6-5	.	.	TRBJ1-1	CASSDSGSEAFF	TGTGCCAGCAGTGACTCCGGGAGTGAAGCTTTCTTT
TRBV9	few	.	TRBJ2-1	CASSLGGAVSYNEQFF	TGTGCCAGCAGCCTGGGTGGGGCTGTCTCCTACAATGAGCAGTTCTTC
TRBV5-5	.	.	TRBJ2-2	CASSLVSRTGELFF	TGTGCCAGCAGCTTGGTGTCGAGAACCGGGGAGCTGTTTTTT
TRBV7-9	.	.	TRBJ2-2	CASSPNRENTGELFF	TGTGCCAGCAGCCCGAACAGGGAGAACACCGGGGAGCTGTTTTTT
TRBV2	few	TRBD1	TRBJ1-2	CASILGQGGYTF	TGTGCCAGCATCCTCGGACAGGGGGGCTACACCTTC
TRBV11-1	.	TRBD1	TRBJ2-1	CASSLPGQGNEQFF	TGTGCCAGCAGCTTACCCGGACAGGGCAATGAGCAGTTCTTC
TRBV13	.	.	TRBJ1-2	CASSLWDGRYGYTF	TGTGCCAGCAGCTTATGGGACGGGCGGTATGGCTACACCTTC